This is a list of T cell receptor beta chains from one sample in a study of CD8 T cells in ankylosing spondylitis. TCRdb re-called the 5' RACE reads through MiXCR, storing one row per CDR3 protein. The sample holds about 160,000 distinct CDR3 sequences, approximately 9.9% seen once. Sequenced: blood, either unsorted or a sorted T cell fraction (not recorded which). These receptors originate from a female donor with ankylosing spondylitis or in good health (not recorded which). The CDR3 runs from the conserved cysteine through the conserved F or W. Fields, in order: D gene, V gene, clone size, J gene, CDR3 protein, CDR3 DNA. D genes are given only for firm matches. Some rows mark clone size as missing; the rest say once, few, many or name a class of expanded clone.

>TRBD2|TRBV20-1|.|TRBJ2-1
CRGGLAGGNEQFF
TGCAGGGGGGGGTTGGCGGGAGGAAATGAGCAGTTCTTC
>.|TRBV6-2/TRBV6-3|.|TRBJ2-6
CASRPPGGPPLSGANVLTF
TGTGCCAGCCGACCCCCCGGGGGGCCCCCACTCTCTGGGGCCAACGTCCTGACTTTC
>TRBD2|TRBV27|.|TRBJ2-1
CASNTGTSGYNEQFF
TGTGCCAGCAATACCGGGACTAGTGGCTACAATGAGCAGTTCTTC
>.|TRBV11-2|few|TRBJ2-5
CASSPREAAVEAETQYF
TGTGCCAGCAGCCCCCGTGAGGCGGCAGTAGAGGCAGAGACCCAGTACTTC
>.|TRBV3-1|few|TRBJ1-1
CASSQDPGEGVNTEAFF
TGTGCCAGCAGCCAAGACCCAGGTGAGGGGGTGAACACTGAAGCTTTCTTT
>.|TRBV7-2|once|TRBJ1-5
CASSPTVNSNQPQHF
TGTGCCAGCAGCCCGACAGTTAATAGCAATCAGCCCCAGCATTTT
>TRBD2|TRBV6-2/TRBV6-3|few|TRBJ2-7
CASSRTSGIYEQYF
TGTGCCAGCAGTCGGACTAGCGGGATCTACGAGCAGTACTTC
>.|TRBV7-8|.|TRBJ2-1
CASLSGDYNEQFF
TGTGCCAGCCTGTCTGGTGACTACAATGAGCAGTTCTTC
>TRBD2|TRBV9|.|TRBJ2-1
CASSVAQGGSDEQFF
TGTGCCAGCAGCGTAGCTCAGGGCGGGAGCGATGAGCAGTTCTTC
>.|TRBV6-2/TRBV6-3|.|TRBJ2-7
CASMVALQGRIWTYEQYF
TGTGCCAGCATGGTCGCCCTCCAGGGGAGGATCTGGACCTACGAGCAGTACTTC
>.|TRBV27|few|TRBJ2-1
CASSLGGPSYNEQFF
TGTGCCAGCAGTTTAGGCGGCCCCTCCTACAATGAGCAGTTCTTC
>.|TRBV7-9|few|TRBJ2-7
CASSITPGHRREQYF
TGTGCCAGCAGCATAACGCCGGGACACCGGCGGGAGCAGTACTTC
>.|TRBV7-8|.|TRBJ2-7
CASSLIPGPSYEQYF
TGTGCCAGCAGCTTGATACCAGGTCCGTCCTACGAGCAGTACTTC
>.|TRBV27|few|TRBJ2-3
CASSIISGDTQYF
TGTGCCAGCAGTATCATTAGTGGGGATACGCAGTATTTT
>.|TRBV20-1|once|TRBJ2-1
CSAIQSSYNEQFF
TGCAGTGCTATCCAAAGCTCCTACAATGAGCAGTTCTTC
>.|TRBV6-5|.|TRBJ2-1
CASSYSTGNEQFF
TGTGCCAGCAGTTACTCGACAGGCAATGAGCAGTTCTTC
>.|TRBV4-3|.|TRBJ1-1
CASSLDPNTEAFF
TGCGCCAGCAGCCTGGACCCGAACACTGAAGCTTTCTTT
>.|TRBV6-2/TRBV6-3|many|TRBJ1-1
CASTESATEAFF
TGTGCCAGCACCGAGAGTGCAACTGAAGCTTTCTTT
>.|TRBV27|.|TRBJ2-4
CASSTHEVLAKNIQYF
TGTGCCAGCAGTACCCACGAGGTTCTAGCCAAAAACATTCAGTACTTC
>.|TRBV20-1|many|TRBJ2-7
CSAADVDYEQYF
TGCAGTGCGGCCGACGTCGACTACGAGCAGTACTTC
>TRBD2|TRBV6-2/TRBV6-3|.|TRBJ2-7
CASSYPTSGRPYEQYF
TGTGCCAGCAGTTACCCGACTAGCGGGAGACCCTACGAGCAGTACTTC
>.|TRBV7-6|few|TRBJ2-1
CASSPTGYNEQFF
TGTGCCAGCAGCCCTACCGGCTACAATGAGCAGTTCTTC
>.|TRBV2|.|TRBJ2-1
CASSEMGSESYEQFF
TGTGCCAGCAGTGAAATGGGTAGCGAGAGTTATGAGCAGTTCTTC
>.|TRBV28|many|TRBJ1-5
CASSLRGVSQPQHF
TGTGCCAGCAGTTTAAGGGGTGTCTCTCAGCCCCAGCATTTT
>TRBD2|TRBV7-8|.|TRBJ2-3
CASSLEAGEVDTQYF
TGTGCCAGCAGCTTAGAGGCGGGAGAGGTCGATACGCAGTATTTT
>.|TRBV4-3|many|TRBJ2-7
CASSQDRGYEQYF
TGCGCCAGCAGCCAAGATCGGGGCTACGAGCAGTACTTC
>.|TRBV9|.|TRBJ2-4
CASSRYVGAVVGKNIQYF
TGTGCCAGCAGCCGATACGTGGGAGCGGTGGTCGGCAAAAACATTCAGTACTTC
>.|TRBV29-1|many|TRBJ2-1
CSIDRSDSSYNEQFF
TGCAGCATCGATAGATCTGATAGCTCCTACAATGAGCAGTTCTTC
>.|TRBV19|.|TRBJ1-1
CASSIGAVEAFF
TGTGCCAGTAGTATAGGCGCAGTCGAAGCTTTCTTT
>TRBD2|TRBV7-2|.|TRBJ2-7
CASGRTSGNEQYF
TGTGCCAGCGGAAGGACTAGCGGGAACGAGCAGTACTTC
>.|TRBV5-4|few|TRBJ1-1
CASSPPTRGNTEAFF
TGTGCCAGCAGTCCCCCGACGAGGGGGAACACTGAAGCTTTCTTT
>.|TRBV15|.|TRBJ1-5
CATSRVNHKEPQHF
TGTGCCACCAGCAGAGTAAACCACAAGGAGCCCCAGCATTTT
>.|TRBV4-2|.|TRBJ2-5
CASSQIGGGETQYF
TGTGCCAGCAGCCAAATCGGGGGCGGGGAGACCCAGTACTTC
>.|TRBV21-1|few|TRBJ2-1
CASIRWGSYNEQFF
TGTGCCAGCATTCGGTGGGGGTCCTACAATGAGCAGTTCTTC
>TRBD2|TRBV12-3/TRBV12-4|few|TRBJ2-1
CASNPLAGAPNEQFF
TGTGCCAGCAATCCCCTAGCGGGAGCCCCAAATGAGCAGTTCTTC
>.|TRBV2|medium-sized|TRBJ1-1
CASSEGVFVPTNTEAFF
TGTGCCAGCAGTGAAGGGGTTTTCGTCCCCACGAACACTGAAGCTTTCTTT
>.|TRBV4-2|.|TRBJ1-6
CASSQTDSNSPLHF
TGTGCCAGCAGCCAAACTGATTCTAATTCACCCCTCCACTTT
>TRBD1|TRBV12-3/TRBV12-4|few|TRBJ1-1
CASSLGQGSYEAFF
TGTGCCAGCAGTTTAGGACAGGGGTCCTATGAAGCTTTCTTT
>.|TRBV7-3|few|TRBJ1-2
CASSPARNYGYTF
TGTGCCAGCAGCCCGGCCCGAAACTATGGCTACACCTTC
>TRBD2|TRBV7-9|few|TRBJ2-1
CASSSGGYHEQFF
TGTGCCAGCAGCTCGGGAGGGTACCATGAGCAGTTCTTC
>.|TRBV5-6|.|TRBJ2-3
CASSARTQSTDTQYF
TGTGCCAGCAGCGCACGGACACAGAGCACAGATACGCAGTATTTT
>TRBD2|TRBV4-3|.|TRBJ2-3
CASSQRQREVPTDTQYF
TGCGCCAGCAGCCAACGTCAGCGGGAGGTACCCACAGATACGCAGTATTTT
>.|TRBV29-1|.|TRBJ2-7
CSVAGSEASEQYF
TGCAGCGTGGCGGGCTCCGAGGCATCCGAGCAGTACTTC
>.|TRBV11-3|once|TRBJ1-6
CASSQLKTYYNSPLHF
TGTGCCAGCAGCCAACTAAAAACTTATTATAATTCACCCCTCCACTTT
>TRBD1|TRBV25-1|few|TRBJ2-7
CASSEFFPHRDRASDEQYF
TGTGCCAGCAGTGAATTCTTTCCCCACCGGGACAGGGCATCGGACGAGCAGTACTTC
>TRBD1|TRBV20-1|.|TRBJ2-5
CSAREGGQVIPQYF
TGCAGTGCTAGAGAGGGGGGACAGGTGATTCCCCAGTACTTC
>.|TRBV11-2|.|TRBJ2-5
CASSLELARQETQYF
TGTGCCAGCAGCTTAGAGCTAGCTCGACAAGAGACCCAGTACTTC
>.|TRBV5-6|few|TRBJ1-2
CASSTGQHPYGYTF
TGTGCCAGCAGCACCGGACAGCACCCCTATGGCTACACCTTC
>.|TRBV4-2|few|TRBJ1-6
CASSQGGVPTYNSPLHF
TGTGCCAGCAGCCAAGGCGGGGTTCCGACCTATAATTCACCCCTCCACTTT
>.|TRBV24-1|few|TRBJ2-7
CATSEPTPRQAYEQYF
TGTGCCACCAGTGAGCCCACCCCGAGACAGGCGTACGAGCAGTACTTC
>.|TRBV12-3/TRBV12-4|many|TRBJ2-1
CASSLDRDFYNEQFF
TGTGCCAGCAGTCTCGACCGGGACTTCTACAATGAGCAGTTCTTC
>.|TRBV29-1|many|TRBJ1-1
CSVQGGGTEAFF
TGCAGCGTCCAAGGGGGGGGAACTGAAGCTTTCTTT
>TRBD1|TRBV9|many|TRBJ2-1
CASSPAQGYNEQFF
TGTGCCAGCAGCCCAGCACAGGGGTACAATGAGCAGTTCTTC